These 22 T cell receptor beta chains share one sample of origin, sequenced in a study of T cells in Graves' hyperthyroidism and ophthalmopathy. The CDR3 regions of TCR beta were amplified from RNA transcripts. TCR CDR3 regions were first amplified by RT-PCR with HTBI primers. TCRdb reanalysed the multiplex PCR reads using MiXCR and keeps one entry per CDR3 protein. The data show approximately 58,000 distinct CDR3 sequences, 40% to 55% seen once. Sequencing was performed on blood. These receptors were taken from a woman between 25 and 40 years old with Graves' ophthalmopathy.

This clonotype has ten or more counts. One end of the junction fails to match germline, which may point to a read error. The chain has TRBV24-1 and TRBJ2-1, with 7 positions matching TRBD1. Germline lookup yields CDR1 KGHDR and CDR2 SFDVKD. This CDR3 has 16 amino acids. The CDR3 reads CATSDTTGSSYNEQFF. The CDR3 nucleotides are TGTGCCACCAGTGATACGACAGGGAGCTCCTACAATGAGCAGTTTTTC.

The sample holds many counts of this clonotype. The gene calls are TRBV28 and TRBJ1-1, with a tentative D call TRBD1 (6 bases). With 5 bases removed from V and 5 bases from J, the gap between germline ends came to 15 bases. Germline V gene data show CDR1 as MDHEN and CDR2 as SYDVKM. This CDR3 contains 14 residues. The CDR3 sequence: CASSPGTTMTEAFF. DNA of the CDR3: TGTGCCAGCAGTCCCGGGACAACGATGACTGAAGCTTTCTTT.

Notes on this clonotype: The junction differs from germline at one of its ends, possibly a read error. This sequence joins TRBV5-5 and TRBJ2-5; 9 nucleotides align to TRBD1. The CDR3 is made up of 12 amino acids. The germline V gene has CDR1 SGHKS and CDR2 YYEKEE (reference sequence). The CDR3 here is CASSRQQGAQNF. Here the CDR3 DNA reads TGTGCCAGCAGCCGTCAACAGGGGGCTCAGAACTTC. The variable domain in full, with the rest retrieved from reference TRBV5-5 and TRBJ2-5, is DAGVTQSPTHLIKTRGQQVTLRCSPISGHKSVSWYQQVLGQGPQFIFQYYEKEERGRGNFPDRFSARQFPNYSSELNVNALLLGDSALYLCASSRQQGAQNFGPGTRLLVL.

This clonotype was counted many times. The gene calls are TRBV19 and TRBJ2-3, with a tentative D call TRBD1 (5 bases). The CDR3 has 13 residues. CDR1 is LNHDA and CDR2 is SQIVND in the germline V gene (reference sequence). Deletions cut 7 bases from V and 7 bases from J, with 15 bases between. The CDR3 sequence: CASTLGRGYTQYF. The CDR3 DNA follows: TGTGCCAGTACTCTGGGGCGCGGATATACGCAGTATTTT.

The chain has TRBV28 and TRBJ1-5, with unresolved D. Trimming took off 3 bases at V and 14 bases at J, with 17 bases between the two ends. The CDR3 length is 13 residues. Germline V gene sequence: CDR1 MDHEN, CDR2 SYDVKM. The CDR3, as DNA: TGTGCCAGCAGTTTCTGGTCGAACCGCAACGAGCATTTT. This sequence encodes CASSFWSNRNEHF.

This clonotype was counted many times. V usage is TRBV11-2 and J usage is TRBJ1-3, with no clear D. CDR1 is SGHAT and CDR2 is FQNNGV in the germline V gene. There are 13 residues in the CDR3. Trimming left V 0 bases short and J 1 base short, with 1 base between. The CDR3 region has the DNA TGTGCCAGCAGCTTAGAATCTGGAAACACCATATATTTT. This sequence encodes CASSLESGNTIYF.

The chain employs TRBV2 and TRBJ2-3, with 8 bases identical to TRBD1. Germline CDR1 and CDR2: SNHLY and FYNNEI. This CDR3 spans 21 amino acids. V dropped 5 bases and J dropped 1; count of bases not matched to a gene: 23. DNA of the CDR3: TGTGCCAGCAGTCCTCGGGGGACAGGAGAACCCACTCCCCAGGGCACAGATACGCAGTATTTT. Translated: CASSPRGTGEPTPQGTDTQYF.

Concerning this clonotype: One junction end does not reproduce the germline sequence, and a read error may be involved. The genes are TRBV5-1 and TRBJ2-1; 7 positions agree with TRBD2. Per the germline V gene, CDR1 is SGHRS and CDR2 is YFSETQ. The CDR3 has 14 amino acids. The DNA for the CDR3 is TGCGCCAGCGGCTTGGTGCCTAGCGGTCCTGAGCAGTTCTTC. This codes for CASGLVPSGPEQFF.

This clonotype was seen a single time. This chain links TRBV20-1 with TRBJ2-5; TRBD1 agrees at 8 bases. This CDR3 is 15 amino acids long. Germline CDR1 and CDR2: DFQATT and SNEGSKA (reference sequence). V gave up 1 base and J gave up 1 base; unmatched junction bases: 5. As DNA, the CDR3 is TGCAGTGCTAGAGCCGACAGGGGAGGCCAAGAGACCCAGTACTTC. It encodes CSARADRGGQETQYF.

The table lists this clonotype with many counts. The rearrangement links TRBV28 to TRBJ1-6; D is uncertain. The CDR3 has 13 residues. V gave up 6 bases and J gave up 8 bases, with 11 bases separating them. Germline lookup yields CDR1 MDHEN and CDR2 SYDVKM. For the CDR3, the DNA is TGTGCCAGCAGGCCGAGAACATATTCACCCCTCCACTTT. It translates to CASRPRTYSPLHF.

The chain links TRBV19 to TRBJ2-5; 8 bases are shared with TRBD1. The last part of the DNA fits TRBJ2-1 better; the J call may be wrong. This CDR3 has 15 residues. Germline CDR1 LNHDA, CDR2 SQIVND (reference sequence). DNA for the CDR3: TGTGCCAGTAGTTCGGACAGGGCACTGCTGGATGAGCAGTTCTTC. Translated: CASSSDRALLDEQFF.

This chain uses TRBV11-2 with TRBJ2-7; D unresolved. V was shortened by 0 bases and J by 3 bases, with 9 bases between the two germline ends. The CDR3 is made up of 14 amino acids. The germline V gene has CDR1 SGHAT and CDR2 FQNNGV. The CDR3 nucleotides read TGTGCCAGCAGCTTAGACAGGCTAAACTACGAGCAGTACTTC. Residues: CASSLDRLNYEQYF.

The count of this clonotype is one. This chain joins TRBV7-3 and TRBJ2-3; no firm D call. Germline V lookup: CDR1 SGHTA, CDR2 FQGTGA. The CDR3 contains 14 residues. Trimming removed 3 bases at V and 0 bases at J, with 7 bases between. The CDR3 DNA reads as TGTGCCAGCAGCTTGGGTCCAAGCACAGATACGCAGTATTTT. Its protein is CASSLGPSTDTQYF.

This clonotype was counted ten times or more. The chain links TRBV4-2 to TRBJ2-3; perhaps TRBD2 as D (6 bases). V lost 0 bases to trimming and J lost 4 bases, with 17 bases between them. Germline CDR1 and CDR2: LGHNA and YNFKEQ. This CDR3 contains 17 residues. The CDR3 DNA is TGTGCCAGCAGCCAAGATTTGACTAGTGGGGGTGCAGATACGCAGTATTTT. Translation gives CASSQDLTSGGADTQYF.

This clonotype has just one count. A read error may explain this, as a much larger clone is one base away. DNA of the CDR3: TGTGCCAGCAGTAAAGGGACAGGGGGCGCTGAGACCCTGTACTTC. It is translated as CASSKGTGGAETLYF. J is TRBJ2-5 and V is TRBV27; 12 positions match TRBD1. This CDR3 is built from 15 residues. Germline CDR1 and CDR2: MNHEY and SMNVEV (reference sequence).

This clonotype has just one count. V usage is TRBV29-1 and J usage is TRBJ1-2; D is possibly TRBD1 (5 bases). This CDR3 has 12 residues. Germline loops: CDR1 SQVTM, CDR2 ANQGSEA. In DNA form, the CDR3 reads TGCAGTCCTCCGGGACGGTCCTATGGCTACACCTTC. It is translated as CSPPGRSYGYTF.

The chain joins TRBV10-3 to TRBJ2-5; 8 bases match TRBD1. The germline CDR1 and CDR2 sequences are ENHRY and SYGVKD. CDR3 length: 14 residues. The trim removed 6 bases at V and 5 bases at J, leaving 8 bases unmatched. The CDR3 sequence is CAISRTGTGETQYF. The CDR3 DNA reads TGTGCCATCAGCAGGACAGGGACGGGGGAGACCCAGTACTTC.

The rearrangement links TRBV15 to TRBJ2-7; the match to TRBD1 covers 8 bases. The CDR3 length is 14 residues. Germline V lookup: CDR1 LNHNV, CDR2 YYDKDF (reference sequence). Trimming cost V 1 base and J 1 base; bases outside gene matches: 0. CDR3 nucleotides: TGTGCCACCAGCAGAGGGACAGGGTCCTACGAGCAGTACTTC. Translation: CATSRGTGSYEQYF. Using reference TRBV15 and TRBJ2-7 for the parts outside the CDR3, the full variable domain is DAMVIQNPRYQVTQFGKPVTLSCSQTLNHNVMYWYQQKSSQAPKLLFHYYDKDFNNEADTPDNFQSRRPNTSFCFLDIRSPGLGDTAMYLCATSRGTGSYEQYFGPGTRLTVT.

The chain uses TRBV20-1 and TRBJ2-3; 13 bases fit TRBD2. Trimming took 2 bases from V and 11 from J; bases not matched to a gene: 7. The CDR3 length is 14 residues. In germline, CDR1 is DFQATT, CDR2 SNEGSKA (reference sequence). The DNA for the CDR3 is TGCAGTGCTAGAAGCGGGACTAGCGGGGACGAGCAGTATTTT. This gives the protein CSARSGTSGDEQYF.

This clonotype was detected many times. The genes are TRBV5-1 and TRBJ2-7; tentatively, D is TRBD1 (5 bases). The ends were cut back, 8 bases at V and 2 bases at J, with 11 bases in the middle. The CDR3 sequence is 12 residues long. The V gene's germline CDR1 is SGHRS and CDR2 YFSETQ. For the CDR3, the DNA is TGCGCCAGTCAGGGCGACGCCTACGAGCAGTACTTC. Translation gives CASQGDAYEQYF.

Notes on this clonotype: This may arise from a read error, as a much more abundant clone is one base away. This sequence joins TRBV6-1 and TRBJ1-1; D might be TRBD1 (6 bases). The CDR3 contains 15 residues. Germline V gene data show CDR1 as MNHNS and CDR2 as SASEGT. The CDR3, as DNA: TGTGCCAGCAGTCGCGGCGGGGGCCAGAACGCTGAAGCTTTCTTT. It is translated as CASSRGGGQNAEAFF.

Turning to this clonotype: The junction and the germline gene differ at one end; a read error may be behind it. The rearrangement joins TRBV12-5 to TRBJ2-1; no definite D call. The length of the CDR3 is 12 residues. Germline lookup yields CDR1 LGHNT and CDR2 FRNRAP. Here the CDR3 reads CASGLVSNEQHF. The DNA of the CDR3 is TGTGCTAGTGGTTTGGTTTCGAATGAGCAGCACTTC.